This paragraph covers one T cell receptor beta chain sequence. No antigen is known for it. Base quality data are lacking; no much larger clone is found one base away. The sample originates from a study of T cells in Graves' hyperthyroidism and ophthalmopathy (dated by TCRdb to between 2017 and 2020). Background for the entire study: Peripheral blood was collected at initial diagnosis, before any treatment. The 90 to 100 discovery patients were randomly split 7:3 into training and test sets. Thyroid tissue and blood T-cell repertoires from six or seven Graves' hyperthyroidism patients were also compared in the study. Prospective prediction of ophthalmopathy was tested in an independent validation cohort consisting of 18 hyperthyroidism patients and some 17 patients who later progressed to ophthalmopathy. According to the paper, TCR Vbeta CDR3 sequencing was carried out on over 130 peripheral blood samples, which came from under 50 ophthalmopathy, 80 or so hyperthyroidism and about 17 progressor patients. A discovery cohort of around 100 patients, approximately 44 with Graves' ophthalmopathy and over 55 with stable Graves' hyperthyroidism, was used to find distinguishing TCR V-J signatures. After sampling, hyperthyroidism patients received methimazole starting at 30 mg daily, and ophthalmopathy patients received high-dose intravenous methylprednisolone.

In the ophthalmopathy patients, disease was moderately to severely active, with a Clinical Activity Score of 3 or more, a NOSPECS grade of 4 or more, and a duration of less than 3 months. Exclusion was applied to patients with uncontrolled infections, other autoimmune diseases, pregnancy or lactation. Diagnoses were established on the basis of clinical symptoms, serum thyroxine and TRAb, thyroid ultrasound, and orbital computed tomography. PBMCs were isolated from about 9 ml of fresh peripheral blood by Ficoll-Paque density gradient centrifugation. Total RNA was extracted with Trizol reagent, and quality was checked on an Agilent 2100 Bioanalyzer. Amplification of TCR beta CDR3 regions was carried out from RNA transcripts. The first round of RT-PCR for the TCR CDR3 was performed with the HTBI primer set and the Qiagen OneStep RT-PCR kit. Libraries were constructed in a second round of multiplex PCR, after which size selection and purification were carried out. Sequencing of the libraries was done on an Illumina HiSeq2000 using paired-end 100 bp reads. The paper's processing steps were these. SOAPnuke was used to process the raw data, removing reads that contained adapters or uncalled bases, had a mean Phred below 15, or lacked an exact match to the constant primer or identifier. COPE v1.2.5 was used to merge high-quality paired reads, and clonotypes were defined as unique nucleotide sequences. MiTCR v1.1 was used to align the clonotypes against IMGT TRBV, TRBD and TRBJ reference segments. The analysis included only V-J combinations with a frequency above 0.0001, which together covered 99.2% of the repertoires. The TCS score was defined as the ratio of F50 (clonal expansion) to E x V (chaos), calculated using BLOSUM62-based TCRdist between CDR3 peptides within each V-J. Welch's t-statistics and random forest reduced fewer than 600 V-J features to about 13, which were used in a naive Bayes classifier (R e1071). The public reads were run again by TCRdb, first through fastp at Q25 and then through MiXCR, and only productive beta chains were kept. All rows with the same CDR3 protein become a single entry with the most common DNA and genes. TCRdb, rather than the study authors, made the V and J calls. This sample lists 500,000 to 650,000 distinct CDR3 sequences; roughly 15% were detected once. Of the sample, approximately 13% is held by the ten largest clones.

From its cysteine to its phenylalanine, the CDR3 spans 13 amino acids. The retained sequence is limited to the CDR3, 39 bases, with the frame set at the first base. Trimming at the junction amounts to 5 bases on V and 6 bases on J, and the germline ends lie 8 bases apart. CDR1 and CDR2, per the germline V gene (reference sequence), are SEHNR and FQNEAQ. Paper-wide results and their limitations: In cross-validation, a model built on a 13 V-J signature told ophthalmopathy apart from stable hyperthyroidism with 85% to 90% sensitivity and roughly 81% specificity, and in testing the same model reached 80%/75%. No statistical method was used to set the sample size in advance, and investigators knew the group allocation. Most expanded thyroid clonotypes (frequency above 0.001) were also detected in blood, suggesting blood repertoires may reflect thyroid immune responses. In validation, progression to ophthalmopathy was predicted by the model with around 70% sensitivity and 72.22% specificity, a median of 6.5 months before onset.

The origin of this receptor is a woman in her 50s with Graves' ophthalmopathy. The sequenced sample consisted of blood. Rearrangement joined TRBV7-9 to TRBJ1-6; confidence is insufficient to name the D gene. Here is the DNA: TGTGCCAGCAGCCCACGGAGTAATTCACCCCTCCACTTT. Translated, it gives CASSPRSNSPLHF.